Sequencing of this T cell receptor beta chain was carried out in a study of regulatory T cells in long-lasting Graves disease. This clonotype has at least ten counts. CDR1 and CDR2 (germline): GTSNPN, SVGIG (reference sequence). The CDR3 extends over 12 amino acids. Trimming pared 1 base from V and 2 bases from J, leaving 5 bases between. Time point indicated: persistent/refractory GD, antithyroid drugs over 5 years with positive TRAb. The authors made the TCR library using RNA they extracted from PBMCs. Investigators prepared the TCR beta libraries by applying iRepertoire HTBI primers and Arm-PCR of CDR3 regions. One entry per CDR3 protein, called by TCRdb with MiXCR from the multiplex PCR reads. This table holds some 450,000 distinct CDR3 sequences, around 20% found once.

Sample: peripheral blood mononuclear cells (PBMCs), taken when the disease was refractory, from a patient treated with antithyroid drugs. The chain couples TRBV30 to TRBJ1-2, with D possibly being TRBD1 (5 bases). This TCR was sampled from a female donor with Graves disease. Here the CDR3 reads CAWSGGNYGYTF. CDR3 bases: TGTGCCTGGAGTGGGGGGAACTATGGCTACACCTTC.